Sequencing of this T cell receptor (beta chain) was carried out in a study of T-cell reconstitution after alpha-beta-depleted transplantation in children. General study results and limits: Several hundred expanded graft clones reportedly were the source of alpha-beta T cells about two months after transplant. Some patients showed high day-60 TCRbeta diversity, which derived from surviving recipient T cells and thymic progenitors. One year after transplant, T-cell counts and diversity came mostly from newly produced T cells.

Using unique molecular identifiers, the investigators prepared the TCRbeta library. TCRdb independently ran MiXCR on the PCR reads; one entry per CDR3 protein. The sample has fewer than 750,000 distinct CDR3 sequences, 25% to 30% seen once. Turning to this clonotype: Its cognate antigen is unknown.

The CDR3 loop spans 16 amino acids. Germline lookup yields CDR1 SGHRS and CDR2 YFSETQ. V was pared by 4 bases and J by 0 bases, with 8 bases of the junction left unmatched. The J gene is TRBJ2-5, the V gene TRBV5-1, with TRBD2 identical over 8 bases. The source material was PBMCs, sampled before TCRalphabeta/CD19-depleted stem cell transplant. The receptor was isolated from a boy under three years old with Wiskott-Aldrich syndrome, due to receive a stem cell transplant. The CDR3 sequence is CASSPVAGPNQETQYF. The CDR3 DNA follows: TGCGCCAGCAGCCCGGTAGCGGGACCTAACCAAGAGACCCAGTACTTC.